This T cell receptor beta chain was profiled in a study of blood T cell repertoires in COVID-19. The wider study: T cells, B-cell-depleted T cells, or PBMCs provided the cDNA or gDNA that served as material.

As processed by the authors: It was from reference gene primer amplification that nucleated cell counts were estimated. The method was immunoSEQ multiplex PCR; TCRdb's version includes in-frame clones alone and lacks a portion of them. Clonal size and the V and J genes are those of that table, whereas D and trimming came from the DNA. The table shows over 80,000 clones, with over 75% occurring only once. Trimming took 4 bases from V and 0 from J; bases not matched to a gene: 15. The CDR3 loop spans 20 amino acids. The sample comprised peripheral blood. The chain couples TRBV23-1 to TRBJ1-4; the match to TRBD1 covers 9 bases. TRBV23-1 is filed as an ORF, its function uncertain. The clonotype comes from a woman of 80 years or more with acute or convalescent COVID-19. The CDR3 region has the DNA TGCGCCAGCAGTCGAATACCCGATGGGACAGGGATAACAACTAATGAAAAACTGTTTTTT. Protein product: CASSRIPDGTGITTNEKLFF.